These 13 T cell receptor beta chains share one sample of origin, sequenced in a study of cytomegalovirus exposure and HLA in healthy donors. A multiplex PCR was run with 60 Vbeta primers and 13 Jbeta primers. Clones were read by immunoSEQ multiplex PCR, and TCRdb kept only the in-frame ones, dropping some. The sample records approximately 190,000 clones, approximately 87% being singletons. Sequencing was carried out using PBMCs. These receptors were collected from a young man in good health and CMV-seronegative.

This clone was detected only a few times. The chain carries TRBV6-4 and TRBJ2-1; tentative D call: TRBD1 (5 bases). Germline CDR1 and CDR2: MRHNA and SNTAGT. This CDR3 is 14 amino acids long. Trimming took off 4 bases at V and 6 bases at J, with 13 bases between the two ends. This chain's CDR3 is CASSAEGVGNEQFF. The CDR3 DNA reads TGTGCCAGCAGTGCCGAAGGGGTCGGCAATGAGCAGTTCTTC.

This chain links TRBV28 with TRBJ2-5; 9 nucleotides line up with TRBD2. The DNA end lines up better with TRBJ2-7; the J call may be wrong. CDR1 and CDR2 (germline): MDHEN, SYDVKM. The CDR3 has 14 amino acids. DNA for the CDR3: TGTGCCAGCAGTCAGACTAGCGGAGGCTACGAGCAGTACTTC. Encoded protein: CASSQTSGGYEQYF.

The chain recombines TRBV18 with TRBJ2-3; 7 nucleotides align to TRBD2. The J segment lost 4 bases and the V segment lost 3 bases, leaving 13 bases of the junction unmatched. The V gene's germline CDR1 is KGHSH and CDR2 LQKENI. This CDR3 is 17 amino acids long. The CDR3 here is CASSPGLTSWGADTQYF. The DNA of the CDR3 is TGTGCCAGCTCACCGGGCTTGACTAGCTGGGGGGCAGATACGCAGTATTTT.

This sequence joins TRBV19 and TRBJ1-3, with D perhaps matching TRBD1 (6 bases). The CDR3 sequence is 16 residues long. Germline CDR1 is LNHDA and CDR2 is SQIVND (reference sequence). Trimming took 3 bases from V and 4 from J, leaving 16 bases between them. The DNA for the CDR3 is TGTGCCAGTAGTATGTTCGCAGGGGCGCCCGGAAACACCATATATTTT. Encoded protein: CASSMFAGAPGNTIYF.

The chain joins TRBV28 to TRBJ2-4; the D gene is possibly TRBD1 (6 bases). Germline V gene data show CDR1 as MDHEN and CDR2 as SYDVKM. The CDR3 is made up of 16 amino acids. Trimming took off 4 bases at V and 0 bases at J, with 13 bases between the two ends. CDR3 DNA sequence: TGTGCCAGCAGTTCCGGACAGCCACTAGCCAAAAACATTCAGTACTTC. Protein: CASSSGQPLAKNIQYF.

J is TRBJ2-7 and V is TRBV28; 11 bases agree with TRBD1. Germline V gene data show CDR1 as MDHEN and CDR2 as SYDVKM. CDR3 size: 16 residues. Trimming at V came to 3 bases and at J to 2 bases, leaving 6 bases not matched to a gene. In nucleotides, the CDR3 is TGTGCCAGCAGTTTGTTTGGGACAGGGGGTACCTACGAGCAGTACTTC. This sequence encodes CASSLFGTGGTYEQYF. Full variable domain (outside the CDR3, taken from reference TRBV28 and TRBJ2-7): DVKVTQSSRYLVKRTGEKVFLECVQDMDHENMFWYRQDPGLGLRLIYFSYDVKMKEKGDIPEGYSVSREKKERFSLILESASTNQTSMYLCASSLFGTGGTYEQYFGPGTRLTVT.

This clone has more than one count but fewer than ten. Here the CDR3 DNA reads TGTGCCAGCAGCTACTCTCGGGGGGACACTGAAGCTTTCTTT. Its protein is CASSYSRGDTEAFF. J is TRBJ1-1 and V is TRBV21-1. TRBV21-1 constitutes a pseudogene. This CDR3 comprises 14 residues.

The rearrangement joins TRBV7-2 to TRBJ2-3, with 11 positions matching TRBD1. Germline CDR1 and CDR2: SGHTA and FQGNSA. This CDR3 region has 17 residues. Trimming took 0 bases from V and 2 from J; bases not matched to a gene: 4. Here the CDR3 DNA reads TGTGCCAGCAGCTTAGCGGGGACAGGGGGTATCACAGATACGCAGTATTTT. Translating gives CASSLAGTGGITDTQYF.

The rearrangement joins TRBV28 to TRBJ1-2; possible D gene TRBD1, 5 bases. Germline V gene sequence: CDR1 MDHEN, CDR2 SYDVKM. Between the trimmed V and J ends, which lost 6 bases and 7 bases, there was a span of 21 bases. The CDR3 runs 15 residues. The CDR3: CASSGYGTGFGGYTF. In nucleotides, the CDR3 is TGTGCCAGCAGCGGATATGGGACTGGCTTCGGTGGCTACACCTTC.

The chain joins TRBV28 to TRBJ2-7; tentative D call: TRBD2 (6 bases). The CDR3 contains 14 residues. Trimming shortened V by 4 bases and J by 7 bases, and 17 bases separated the two germline ends. CDR1 MDHEN and CDR2 SYDVKM come from the germline V gene. The DNA for the CDR3 is TGTGCCAGCAGTTGGGGGGACCGGTATCTGGAGCAGTACTTC. It translates to CASSWGDRYLEQYF.

The V and J genes are TRBV4-1 and TRBJ1-2, with unresolved D. From germline, CDR1 is MGHRA and CDR2 YSYEKL. CDR3 size: 16 residues. With 4 bases removed from V and 8 bases from J, the gap between germline ends came to 23 bases. The CDR3 spells CASSPMSVRLGEGYTF. The DNA of the CDR3 is TGCGCCAGCAGCCCTATGAGTGTCCGTCTGGGAGAGGGCTACACCTTC.

The chain uses TRBV2 and TRBJ2-1, with 10 bases identical to TRBD2. The V and J ends lost 11 bases and 4 bases, in that order; junction bases with no gene match: 11. CDR1 SNHLY and CDR2 FYNNEI come from the germline V gene. The CDR3 spans 15 residues. In DNA form, the CDR3 reads TGTGCCTCCCACAGCGGGGGGGGCCGATACAATGAGCAGTTCTTC. Residues: CASHSGGGRYNEQFF.

The gene calls are TRBV7-2 and TRBJ1-2; 9 bases match TRBD1. The CDR3 is made up of 17 amino acids. J was trimmed by 7 bases and V by 3 bases; bases with no gene match: 15. CDR1 SGHTA and CDR2 FQGNSA come from the germline V gene. The CDR3 loop is CASSLAPRTGAGGGYTF. The DNA of the CDR3 is TGTGCCAGCAGCTTGGCCCCCAGGACAGGGGCTGGGGGTGGCTACACCTTC. Drawing the rest from reference TRBV7-2 and TRBJ1-2, the complete variable domain is GAGVSQSPSNKVTEKGKDVELRCDPISGHTALYWYRQSLGQGLEFLIYFQGNSAPDKSGLPSDRFSAERTGGSVSTLTIQRTQQEDSAVYLCASSLAPRTGAGGGYTFGSGTRLTVV.